This T cell receptor beta chain was identified during a study of blood T cell repertoires in COVID-19. Study as a whole: The study drew acute and convalescent COVID-19 samples from the United States, Italy and Spain. Sources were T cells, B-cell-depleted T cells, or PBMCs; the material itself was cDNA or gDNA.

Original processing notes: The authors estimated nucleated cell counts from reference gene primer amplification. Repertoires were generated with immunoSEQ multiplex PCR, while TCRdb's copy carries only in-frame clones and drops some. Clonal size and the V and J genes are those of that table, whereas D and trimming came from the DNA. The table lists around 150,000 clones, 70% to 80% of them singletons, with roughly 8% in the top ten. This CDR3 region has 14 residues. With 4 bases removed from V and 2 bases from J, the gap between germline ends came to 10 bases. Germline V CDR1 and CDR2: SGHNT, YYREEE (reference sequence).

This clonotype originated in a man aged 55-75 years with acute or convalescent COVID-19. The chain is built from TRBV5-4 and TRBJ1-3; a possible D gene is TRBD1 (6 bases). Sequenced: peripheral blood. The CDR3 region is CASSDQGTGNTIYF. CDR3 sequence (DNA): TGTGCCAGCAGCGACCAGGGGACTGGAAACACCATATATTTT.